This T cell receptor (beta chain) was sequenced for a study of radiation and T cells in renal cell carcinoma. Details on this clone: What it binds is not known.

Study results and limitations: Compared with controls, irradiated tumors showed greater TCR clonality. Only small tumor regions of roughly 1 g were sampled. From baseline, blood top tumor clonotypes peaked at 2 weeks post-radiation.

Losses at the gene ends were 6 bases for V and 6 bases for J; bases not matched to a gene: 8. Germline CDR1 and CDR2: ENHRY and SYGVKD. The CDR3 extends over 15 amino acids. Some clones are missing from TCRdb's copy, which holds only in-frame ones; the method was immunoSEQ multiplex PCR. The table lists over 15,000 clones, over 45% of them singletons. Treatment meaning: 15 Gy SBRT to primary tumor, nephrectomy 4 weeks later. Nephrectomy followed 15 Gy stereotactic body radiation by 4 weeks. The material was tumor tissue, obtained from a patient whose treatment included radiotherapy and nephrectomy. The receptor was derived from a man aged 50-60 years with renal cell carcinoma. The rearrangement uses TRBV10-3 and TRBJ1-2; 12 bases are shared with TRBD1. DNA for the CDR3: TGTGCCATCAGCCAGCAGGGACAGGGGGCCGATGGCTACACCTTC. It encodes CAISQQGQGADGYTF.